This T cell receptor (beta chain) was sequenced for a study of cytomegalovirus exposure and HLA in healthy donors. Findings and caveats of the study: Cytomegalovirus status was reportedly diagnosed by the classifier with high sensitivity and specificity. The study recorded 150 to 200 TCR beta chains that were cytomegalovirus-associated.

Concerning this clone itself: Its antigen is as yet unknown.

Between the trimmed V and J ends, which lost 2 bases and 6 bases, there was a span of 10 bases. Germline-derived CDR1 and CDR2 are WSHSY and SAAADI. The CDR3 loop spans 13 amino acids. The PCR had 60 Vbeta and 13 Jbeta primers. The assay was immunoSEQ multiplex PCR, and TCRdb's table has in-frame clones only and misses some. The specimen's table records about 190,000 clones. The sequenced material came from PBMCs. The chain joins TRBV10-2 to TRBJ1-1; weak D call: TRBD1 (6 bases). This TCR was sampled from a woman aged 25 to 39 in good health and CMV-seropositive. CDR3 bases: TGCGCCAGCAGTGAGGACAGGTTATCTGAAGCTTTCTTT. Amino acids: CASSEDRLSEAFF.